This is a list of T cell receptor beta chains from one sample in a study of identical twins. TCRdb reprocessed the 5' RACE reads via MiXCR and lists one record per CDR3 protein. The table shows roughly 700,000 distinct CDR3 sequences, with roughly 8% occurring only once. The same sample was also used in a study of yellow fever vaccine responses in identical twins.

The material sequenced was PBMCs. These receptors were taken from a young woman in good health. Each CDR3 is given with its conserved first and last residue. D genes are given only for firm matches. Part of the rows lack a size; the others show once, few, many or a class for expanded clones.

abundance: few; d_gene: TRBD2; j_gene: TRBJ2-7; v_gene: TRBV24-1; CDR3nt: TGTGCCACCAGTGATTGGGCTAGCGGGAGGGACGAGCAGTACTTC; CDR3aa: CATSDWASGRDEQYF
abundance: few; d_gene: NA; j_gene: TRBJ1-2; v_gene: TRBV7-2; CDR3nt: TGTGCCAGCAGCTTAGTGGGGGCCCTGTATGGCTACACCTTC; CDR3aa: CASSLVGALYGYTF
abundance: few; d_gene: TRBD1; j_gene: TRBJ2-5; v_gene: TRBV6-5; CDR3nt: TGTGCCAGCAGTTACTGGGGGACAGGAGAAGAGACCCAGTACTTC; CDR3aa: CASSYWGTGEETQYF
abundance: NA; d_gene: NA; j_gene: TRBJ2-1; v_gene: TRBV19; CDR3nt: TGTGCCAGTAGTATTATAGGGGAAGTTCACAATGAGCAGTTCTTC; CDR3aa: CASSIIGEVHNEQFF
abundance: once; d_gene: TRBD1; j_gene: TRBJ2-1; v_gene: TRBV7-9; CDR3nt: TGTGCCAGCCGTCCAGTAACAGGGGGCGACTACAATGAGCAGTTCTTC; CDR3aa: CASRPVTGGDYNEQFF
abundance: many; d_gene: TRBD2; j_gene: TRBJ2-5; v_gene: TRBV27; CDR3nt: TGTGCCAGCAGTGGTCTAGCGGGGGACCAGTACCAAGAGACCCAGTACTTC; CDR3aa: CASSGLAGDQYQETQYF
abundance: few; d_gene: TRBD2; j_gene: TRBJ2-1; v_gene: TRBV6-5; CDR3nt: TGTGCCAGCAGTTACTCGCGAGGGACTACCCAGTTCTTC; CDR3aa: CASSYSRGTTQFF
abundance: many; d_gene: NA; j_gene: TRBJ2-6; v_gene: TRBV12-3/TRBV12-4; CDR3nt: TGTGCCAGCAGTCTCCAGGGGACGGGGGCCAACGTCCTGACTTTC; CDR3aa: CASSLQGTGANVLTF
abundance: few; d_gene: TRBD2; j_gene: TRBJ2-7; v_gene: TRBV29-1; CDR3nt: TGCAGCGTTCGCCCGGGACTAGCGGGAGGGCCTGGGTACGAGCAGTACTTC; CDR3aa: CSVRPGLAGGPGYEQYF
abundance: many; d_gene: TRBD2; j_gene: TRBJ2-7; v_gene: TRBV12-3/TRBV12-4; CDR3nt: TGTGCCAGCAGTTTAAATCTAGCGGGACTTACCTACGAGCAGTACTTC; CDR3aa: CASSLNLAGLTYEQYF
abundance: NA; d_gene: NA; j_gene: TRBJ2-3; v_gene: TRBV5-1; CDR3nt: TGCGCCAGCAGCACCGGACAGTTTTACACAGATACGCAGTATTTT; CDR3aa: CASSTGQFYTDTQYF
abundance: NA; d_gene: NA; j_gene: TRBJ1-5; v_gene: TRBV10-3; CDR3nt: TGTGCCATCGGTGGCGCCAATCAGCCCCAGCATTTT; CDR3aa: CAIGGANQPQHF
abundance: few; d_gene: NA; j_gene: TRBJ2-3; v_gene: TRBV7-8; CDR3nt: TGTGCCAGCAGCTCACCAATGGGGGACCCAGATACGCAGTATTTT; CDR3aa: CASSSPMGDPDTQYF
abundance: many; d_gene: TRBD2; j_gene: TRBJ2-3; v_gene: TRBV5-1; CDR3nt: TGCGCCAGCAGCTTGGAACTAGCGGGGCTAGATACGCAGTATTTT; CDR3aa: CASSLELAGLDTQYF
abundance: NA; d_gene: TRBD1; j_gene: TRBJ2-5; v_gene: TRBV29-1; CDR3nt: TGCAGCGTGGGCGGGACAGGGGGGGACGAGACCCAGTACTTC; CDR3aa: CSVGGTGGDETQYF
abundance: few; d_gene: TRBD2; j_gene: TRBJ2-7; v_gene: TRBV20-1; CDR3nt: TGCAGTGCCCGAGCGGGAGAGGGGCTCTACGAGCAGTACTTC; CDR3aa: CSARAGEGLYEQYF
abundance: few; d_gene: TRBD2; j_gene: TRBJ2-2; v_gene: TRBV20-1; CDR3nt: TGCAGTGCTAGAGATCGGCTAGCGGGAGGAACCGGGGAGCTGTTTTTT; CDR3aa: CSARDRLAGGTGELFF
abundance: many; d_gene: TRBD1; j_gene: TRBJ2-7; v_gene: TRBV7-9; CDR3nt: TGTGCCAGCAGCTTGGGACAGGGGGCCGAGCAGTACTTC; CDR3aa: CASSLGQGAEQYF
abundance: many; d_gene: NA; j_gene: TRBJ1-2; v_gene: TRBV5-1; CDR3nt: TGCGCCAGCAGCTTGGAGGCAAAAGCTAACTATGGCTACACCTTC; CDR3aa: CASSLEAKANYGYTF
abundance: NA; d_gene: TRBD1; j_gene: TRBJ2-1; v_gene: TRBV19; CDR3nt: TGTGCCAGTAGTGCCGGGACAGGGCTCAATGAGCAGTTCTTC; CDR3aa: CASSAGTGLNEQFF
abundance: NA; d_gene: NA; j_gene: TRBJ1-1; v_gene: TRBV3-1; CDR3nt: TGTGCCAGCAGCCACTTGTGGGATACTGAAGCTTTCTTT; CDR3aa: CASSHLWDTEAFF
abundance: NA; d_gene: NA; j_gene: TRBJ2-7; v_gene: TRBV10-3; CDR3nt: TGTGCCATCAGTGGGGACGGCAGGACTGGCACCTACGAGCAGTACTTC; CDR3aa: CAISGDGRTGTYEQYF
abundance: NA; d_gene: TRBD2; j_gene: TRBJ2-1; v_gene: TRBV6-5; CDR3nt: TGTGCCAGCAGTTACTCGGGACTAGCGGAGCGCAATGAGCAGTTCTTC; CDR3aa: CASSYSGLAERNEQFF